This T cell receptor beta chain was captured in a study of cytomegalovirus exposure and HLA in healthy donors. There are 15 residues in the CDR3. Trimming took 6 bases from V and 1 from J; bases not matched to a gene: 4. From germline, CDR1 is MNHEY and CDR2 SVGAGI. Overall study findings and caveats: The study listed some 160 cytomegalovirus-associated TCR beta chains. In all likelihood, a cluster of highly shared sequence variants was a sequencing artifact. For TCR beta chains, V- and J-gene trimming was later linked to a missense DCLRE1C variant. By HLA locus, TCR association rates varied in a later analysis, with DRB1 showing the most and HLA-C the fewest.

PCR involved 60 Vbeta and 13 Jbeta primers. Profiling relied on immunoSEQ multiplex PCR, and the TCRdb table lists in-frame clones only, not all of them. The sample contains about 98,000 clones, 74% of which appear only once. Note on this clone: No antigen is known for it.

Sequencing used PBMCs. This clonotype was sampled from a male donor in good health and CMV-seronegative. The V call is TRBV6-5, the J call TRBJ2-1; 9 positions agree with TRBD1. Here the CDR3 reads CASSPGQGSYNEQFF. CDR3 sequence (DNA): TGTGCCAGCAGCCCGGGACAGGGTTCCTACAATGAGCAGTTCTTC.